These 8 T cell receptor beta chains were sequenced from one sample in a study of blood T cell repertoires in COVID-19. The data were produced by immunoSEQ multiplex PCR, yet TCRdb's version contains in-frame clones alone and is incomplete. The data show 250,000 to 350,000 clones, with over 75% seen just once and 6.8% held by the top ten. Specimen: peripheral blood. The receptors come from a woman aged 30 to 39 with COVID-19, enrolled during active disease.

CDR3 sequence: CASSQTGRWANVLTF. DNA for the CDR3: TGTGCCAGCAGCCAGACAGGGCGCTGGGCCAACGTCCTGACTTTC. The chain uses TRBV5-8 and TRBJ2-6; the match to TRBD1 covers 7 bases. Per the germline V gene, CDR1 is SGHTS and CDR2 is YDEGEE. The CDR3 length is 15 residues. V dropped 4 bases and J dropped 5; count of bases not matched to a gene: 6.

The chain has TRBV12-5 and TRBJ1-2; a weak D match, TRBD1 (5 bases). This CDR3 comprises 13 residues. V lost 5 bases, J lost 8 bases, and 15 bases lay in between. Germline lookup yields CDR1 LGHNT and CDR2 FRNRAP. This CDR3 reads CASGPRGEGGYTF. The CDR3 nucleotides read TGTGCTAGTGGTCCCCGGGGGGAGGGAGGCTACACCTTC.

A single count supports this clone. The rearrangement uses TRBV16 and TRBJ2-5, with a possible D match to TRBD2 (6 bases). V shed 0 bases and J shed 4 bases, with 12 bases lying between them. The CDR3 loop spans 15 amino acids. CDR1 is KGHSY and CDR2 is FQNENV in the germline V gene. The CDR3 DNA sequence: TGTGCCAGCAGCCAATCGGCGGGGTTTGGAGAGACCCAGTACTTC. It yields the protein CASSQSAGFGETQYF.

This rearrangement joins TRBV2 to TRBJ1-2; no clear D. The CDR3 extends over 12 amino acids. The germline CDR1 and CDR2 sequences are SNHLY and FYNNEI. Trimming shortened V by 2 bases and J by 4 bases, and 5 bases separated the two germline ends. CDR3: CASSELSYGYTF. CDR3 DNA: TGTGCCAGCAGTGAACTAAGCTATGGCTACACCTTC.

The chain joins TRBV14 to TRBJ1-6; D may be TRBD1 (5 bases). V dropped 0 bases and J dropped 8 bases, with 11 bases sitting between them. The CDR3 covers 15 residues. CDR1 is SGHDN and CDR2 is FVKESK in the germline V gene. CDR3 protein: CASSQDGRGDSPLHF. For the CDR3, the DNA is TGTGCCAGCAGCCAAGATGGGAGGGGAGATTCACCCCTCCACTTT.

CDR3 sequence reads: CASSFGGLGNQPQHF. CDR3 in DNA: TGTGCCAGCAGCTTCGGGGGTCTCGGCAATCAGCCCCAGCATTTT. The chain has TRBV11-2 and TRBJ1-5; D is possibly TRBD1 (5 bases). Germline lookup yields CDR1 SGHAT and CDR2 FQNNGV. Trimming shortened V by 3 bases and J by 2 bases, and 11 bases separated the two germline ends. CDR3 length: 15 residues.

The V gene is TRBV28, the J gene TRBJ1-2, with 10 bases matching TRBD1. In germline, CDR1 is MDHEN, CDR2 SYDVKM. With 2 bases clipped from V and 4 bases from J, the junction kept 7 bases outside the gene matches. The CDR3 extends over 16 amino acids. DNA for the CDR3: TGTGCCAGCAGTTTACCCCCGGGGACAGGGGCCTATGGCTACACCTTC. Translated: CASSLPPGTGAYGYTF.

The genes are TRBV28 and TRBJ1-2; 7 bases map to TRBD1. The CDR3 length is 15 residues. From germline, CDR1 is MDHEN and CDR2 SYDVKM. Unmatched junction bases numbered 9, after V lost 4 bases and J lost 4 bases. CDR3 bases: TGTGCCAGCAGTTGGACAGGAAGAGGATTCTATGGCTACACCTTC. Its translation is CASSWTGRGFYGYTF.